This entry lists 9 T cell receptor beta chains sequenced from one sample in a study of shared clonotypes between healthy human individuals (dated by TCRdb to the early 2020s). The library was produced with the immunoSEQ multiplex PCR assay. Imported from immuneACCESS, the table was reduced by TCRdb to in-frame sequences with V and J called. These copies leave out some clones; in studies compared against another copy, an unresolved V gene accounts for under half, and the cause of the remainder is not known. The sample table holds around 1.1 million clones, of which approximately 78% were seen once. The biggest ten clones account for 0.5% to 0.65% of the sample. Sequenced input: memory CD4+ T cells from PBMCs. The cell subset or site label corresponds to: CD45RA-negative fraction. These receptors were collected from a man aged 18 to 30 in good health. Some clones in this sample may be carry-over from other donors' samples.

V is TRBV9 and J is TRBJ2-2; D tentatively fits TRBD1 or TRBD2 (5 bases each). This CDR3 comprises 15 residues. The ends were cut back, 0 bases at V and 5 bases at J, with 11 bases in the middle. Per germline, CDR1 SGDLS and CDR2 YYNGEE. The chain's CDR3 is CASSVVAGATGELFF. CDR3 coding DNA: TGTGCCAGCAGCGTAGTGGCCGGGGCGACCGGGGAGCTGTTTTTT.

The chain is built from TRBV5-8 and TRBJ1-1; a weak D match, TRBD1 (6 bases). CDR1 and CDR2 from the germline V gene are SGHTS and YDEGEE. The CDR3 has 13 amino acids. The V end was cut by 4 bases, the J end by 5 bases, with 12 bases between. As DNA, the CDR3 is TGTGCCAGCAGCCGGACAGTTCAAACTGAAGCTTTCTTT. It codes for CASSRTVQTEAFF.

The V call is TRBV9, the J call TRBJ2-5, with 10 bases lining up with TRBD2. Germline loops: CDR1 SGDLS, CDR2 YYNGEE. This CDR3 spans 18 amino acids. Trimming cost V 0 bases and J 2 bases; bases outside gene matches: 10. As DNA, the CDR3 is TGTGCCAGCAGCGTAGGGCGGTCTAGCGGGAGAGGGCAAGAGACCCAGTACTTC. Translation: CASSVGRSSGRGQETQYF.

This clone was counted between two and nine times. The sample holds other DNA sequences that translate to the same CDR3. This chain links TRBV19 with TRBJ1-5; D call uncertain. V lost 5 bases and J lost 2, with 10 bases in between. In germline, CDR1 is LNHDA, CDR2 SQIVND (reference sequence). CDR3 length: 14 amino acids. Here the CDR3 reads CASSPPPGNQPQHF. The DNA for the CDR3 is TGTGCCAGTAGTCCACCGCCGGGCAATCAGCCCCAGCATTTT.

Details on this clone: This could be a read error, since a much larger clone is one nucleotide away. The chain carries TRBV4-2 and TRBJ2-7, with 7 bases lining up with TRBD1. The germline V gene encodes CDR1 LGHNA and CDR2 YNFKEQ. V trimming: 4 bases; J trimming: 3 bases; junction bases outside the gene matches: 6. This CDR3 has 14 amino acids. CDR3 amino acids: CASSRGDSYYEQYF. DNA of the CDR3: TGTGCCAGCAGCCGAGGGGACAGCTACTACGAGCAGTACTTC.

The chain couples TRBV6-5 to TRBJ2-7; D not certain. Trimming removed 0 bases from V and 5 bases from J, with 8 bases in between. Germline loops: CDR1 MNHEY, CDR2 SVGAGI. The CDR3 covers 13 residues. The CDR3 DNA reads TGTGCCAGCAGTTACTCGAGGTCACACGAGCAGTACTTC. It codes for CASSYSRSHEQYF.

CDR3 region: CASNRVLSNQPQHF. The CDR3 DNA follows: TGTGCCAGCAACAGGGTGTTGAGCAATCAGCCCCAGCATTTT. V and J are TRBV28 and TRBJ1-5, with a tentative D call TRBD1 (6 bases). The ends were cut back, 7 bases at V and 1 base at J, with 11 bases in the middle. The germline CDR1 and CDR2 sequences are MDHEN and SYDVKM. The CDR3 sequence is 14 residues long.

Comment on this clone: Because the CDR3's place on the DNA is in doubt, the DNA is left out and the CDR3 is given as listed by TCRdb. This chain connects TRBV7-2 to TRBJ1-2. The CDR3 is 14 residues long, ends included. CDR1 is SGHTA, CDR2 FQGNSA, per germline. CDR3 loop: CASSLDPFGNGYTF.

This clone was detected only once. The V call is TRBV7-2, the J call TRBJ1-4, with 9 positions matching TRBD1. Trimming took 5 bases from V and 8 from J; bases not matched to a gene: 9. The CDR3 has 15 amino acids. CDR1 SGHTA and CDR2 FQGNSA come from the germline V gene. Here the CDR3 DNA reads TGTGCCAGCAGCGTAAACAGGGGGCGTTGGGAAAAACTGTTTTTT. Protein product: CASSVNRGRWEKLFF.